This T cell receptor beta chain was recovered during a study of blood T cell repertoires in COVID-19. Study-level background: From the United States, Italy and Spain came samples of acute and convalescent COVID-19.

Sequencing used immunoSEQ multiplex PCR; TCRdb keeps in-frame clones, though not all of them. The sample has over 250,000 clones, roughly 80% seen once; the top ten hold about 5%. Those designated as exposed participants met a COVID-19 case within 2 weeks before study entry. The sample taken for sequencing was PBMCs or T cells enriched from blood (not recorded which). The TCR sequence derives from a man aged 40-50 years who had been exposed to COVID-19.

CDR3 sequence: CSASLAGVPDTQYF. The CDR3 DNA reads TGCAGTGCCAGTCTAGCGGGAGTACCCGATACGCAGTATTTT. This chain links TRBV20-1 with TRBJ2-3; 10 bases are shared with TRBD2. The CDR3 is made up of 14 amino acids. Per the germline V gene, CDR1 is DFQATT and CDR2 is SNEGSKA (reference sequence). With 6 bases clipped from V and 6 bases from J, the junction kept 9 bases outside the gene matches.